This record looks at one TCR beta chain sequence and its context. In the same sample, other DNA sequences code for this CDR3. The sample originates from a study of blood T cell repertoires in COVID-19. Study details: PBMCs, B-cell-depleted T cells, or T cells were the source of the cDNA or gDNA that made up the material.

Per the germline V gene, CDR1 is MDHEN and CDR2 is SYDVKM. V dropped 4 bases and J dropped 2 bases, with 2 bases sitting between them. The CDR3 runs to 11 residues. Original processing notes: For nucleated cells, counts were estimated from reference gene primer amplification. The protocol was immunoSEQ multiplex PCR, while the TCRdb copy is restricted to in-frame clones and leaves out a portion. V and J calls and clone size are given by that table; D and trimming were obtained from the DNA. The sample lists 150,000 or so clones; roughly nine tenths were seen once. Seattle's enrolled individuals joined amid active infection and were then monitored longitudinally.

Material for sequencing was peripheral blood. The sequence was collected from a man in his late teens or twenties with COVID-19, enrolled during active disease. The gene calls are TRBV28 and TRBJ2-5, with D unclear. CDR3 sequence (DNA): TGTGCCAGCAGTTCTCAAGAGACCCAGTACTTC. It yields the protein CASSSQETQYF.